A selection of T cell receptor beta chains follows, all from one sample in a study of beta chain features in type 1 diabetes. TCRdb's table, derived via immunoSEQ multiplex PCR, lists solely in-frame clones and lacks some. The sample has 150,000 to 170,000 clones, around 10% seen once. Material for sequencing was central memory CD4+ T cells from blood. The receptors here all came from a man under 40 with type 1 diabetes. Each CDR3 is given with its conserved first and last residue. A D gene is named only where the DNA matches it firmly. Clone size is not always given. Where it is, it says once, few, many or a class for expanded clones.

D,J,size,V,CDR3,DNA
.,TRBJ2-2,.,TRBV29-1,CSVKQTPNTGELFF,TGCAGCGTAAAACAAACCCCGAACACCGGGGAGCTGTTTTTT
TRBD2,TRBJ2-5,few,TRBV30,CAWSPLAGGGETQYF,TGTGCCTGGAGTCCCCTAGCGGGAGGAGGAGAGACCCAGTACTTC
TRBD1,TRBJ1-4,.,TRBV11-2,CASSLVDRAYEKLFF,TGTGCCAGCAGCTTAGTAGACAGGGCATATGAAAAACTGTTTTTT
.,TRBJ2-1,.,TRBV7-9,CASSKKPGHAVHNEQFF,TGTGCCAGCAGCAAGAAGCCGGGACACGCCGTCCACAATGAGCAGTTCTTC
TRBD1,TRBJ2-1,.,TRBV2,CASSTGDGQGEQFF,TGTGCCAGCAGTACGGGCGACGGACAGGGGGAGCAGTTCTTC
TRBD1,TRBJ2-7,.,TRBV15,CATSRDRTGVTYEQYF,TGTGCCACCAGCAGAGATAGGACAGGAGTCACCTACGAGCAGTACTTC
TRBD1,TRBJ2-5,few,TRBV7-9,CASTNQGRQGETQYF,TGTGCCAGCACCAATCAAGGCAGACAGGGGGAGACCCAGTACTTC
TRBD2,TRBJ2-1,.,TRBV6-1,CASSGIAGGRNEQFF,TGTGCCAGCAGTGGTATAGCGGGAGGTCGCAATGAGCAGTTCTTC
TRBD1,TRBJ2-7,few,TRBV11-2,CASSPHRGDNEQYF,TGTGCCAGCAGCCCGCACAGGGGAGACAACGAGCAGTACTTC
.,TRBJ1-2,few,TRBV10-3,CAISEGILEGARGYTF,TGTGCCATCAGTGAGGGGATCTTGGAGGGCGCGAGGGGCTACACCTTC
.,TRBJ2-7,many,TRBV7-2,CASNPGWTTLGEQYF,TGTGCCAGCAACCCAGGGTGGACTACCTTGGGAGAGCAGTACTTC
.,TRBJ1-2,.,TRBV30,CAWSSGSYGYTF,TGTGCCTGGAGTTCGGGGTCCTATGGCTACACCTTC
.,TRBJ2-5,few,TRBV5-1,CASSLGLRPETQYF,TGCGCCAGCAGCTTGGGACTGCGACCGGAGACCCAGTACTTC
.,TRBJ1-6,.,TRBV30,CAWSAEIDSPLHF,TGTGCCTGGAGTGCCGAGATAGATTCACCCCTCCACTTT